The source of this TCR beta chain is a study of cytomegalovirus exposure and HLA in healthy donors. Study-wide results and caveats: Among the CMV-associated chains, three were confirmed in vitro as specific for CMV antigens.

The study ran its PCR with 60 Vbeta and 13 Jbeta primers. Per the original data handling: A later analysis counted roughly 74 million unique TCR beta chains, some 12 million shared. Only in-frame clones appear in the TCRdb table, and some are missing; sequencing was by immunoSEQ multiplex PCR. V and J calls and clone size come straight from that table; D and trimming were deduced from the DNA. In the table there are around 150,000 clones, roughly four fifths of which are singletons. From germline, CDR1 is MNHEY and CDR2 SMNVEV (reference sequence). This CDR3 has 12 residues. The V end was cut by 3 bases, the J end by 7 bases, with 4 bases between. A note on this clone: The antigen is unknown.

The chain couples TRBV27 to TRBJ1-6, with unresolved D. The sequence came from a woman in her 50s in good health and CMV-seropositive. The sequenced material came from PBMCs. In DNA form, the CDR3 reads TGTGCCAGCAGTTTGCGCAATTCACCCCTCCACTTT. Its protein product is CASSLRNSPLHF.